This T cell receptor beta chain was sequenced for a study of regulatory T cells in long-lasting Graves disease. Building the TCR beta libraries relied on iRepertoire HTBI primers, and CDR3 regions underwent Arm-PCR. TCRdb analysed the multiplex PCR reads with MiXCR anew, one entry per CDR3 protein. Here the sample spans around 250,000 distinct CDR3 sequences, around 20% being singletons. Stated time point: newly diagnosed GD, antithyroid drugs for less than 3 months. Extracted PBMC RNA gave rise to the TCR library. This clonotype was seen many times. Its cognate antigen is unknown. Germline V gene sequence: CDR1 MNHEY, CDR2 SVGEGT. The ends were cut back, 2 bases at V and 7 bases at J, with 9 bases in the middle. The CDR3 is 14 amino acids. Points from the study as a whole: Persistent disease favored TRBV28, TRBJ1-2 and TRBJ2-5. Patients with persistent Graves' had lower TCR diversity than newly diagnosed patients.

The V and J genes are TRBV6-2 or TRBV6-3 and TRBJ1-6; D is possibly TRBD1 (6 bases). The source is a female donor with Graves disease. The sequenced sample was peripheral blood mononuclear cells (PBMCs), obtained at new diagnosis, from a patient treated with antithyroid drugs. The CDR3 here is CASSYGTLNSPLHF. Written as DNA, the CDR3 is TGTGCCAGCAGTTACGGGACATTGAATTCACCCCTCCACTTT.